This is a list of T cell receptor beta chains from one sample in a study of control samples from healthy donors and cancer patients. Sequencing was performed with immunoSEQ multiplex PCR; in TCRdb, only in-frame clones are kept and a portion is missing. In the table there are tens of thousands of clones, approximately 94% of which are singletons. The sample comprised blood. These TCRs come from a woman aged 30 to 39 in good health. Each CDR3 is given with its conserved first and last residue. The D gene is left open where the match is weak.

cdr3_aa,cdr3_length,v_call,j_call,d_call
CASSDNEKLFF,11,TRBV9,TRBJ1-4,.
CASSEQPDTEAFF,13,TRBV6-1,TRBJ1-1,.
CASGSSLYTEAFF,13,TRBV12-5,TRBJ1-1,.
CASSKLARVRGGTEAFF,17,TRBV11-2,TRBJ1-1,.
CATKRGHENTEAFF,14,TRBV6-4,TRBJ1-1,.
CASSRDRAGELFF,13,TRBV3-1/TRBV3-2,TRBJ2-2,TRBD1
CASSIGQGDYGYTF,14,TRBV4-1,TRBJ1-2,TRBD1
CASSQDRGAGNTIYF,15,TRBV4-1,TRBJ1-3,.
CASSLLQGTYNEQFF,15,TRBV7-2,TRBJ2-1,TRBD1
CASSQFSSGAYYNEQFF,17,TRBV3-1/TRBV3-2,TRBJ2-1,.